This passage covers 18 T cell receptor beta chains from one sample sequenced in a study of OX40 agonist ivuxolimab in advanced cancers. Measured with immunoSEQ multiplex PCR; TCRdb has only the in-frame clones, and not every one. This sample has approximately 23,000 clones, with 86% found just once. The input for sequencing was CD4+ or CD8+ T cells sorted from blood, taken in a trial of the OX40 agonist ivuxolimab. The origin of the receptors is an adult with an advanced solid tumor such as melanoma, head and neck, liver or kidney cancer.

By frequency in the sample, this clone is medium-sized. Other DNA sequences from this sample encode an identical CDR3 as well. The rearrangement uses TRBV19 and TRBJ2-3; D unresolved. In germline, CDR1 is LNHDA, CDR2 SQIVND (reference sequence). CDR3 size: 10 residues. V was trimmed by 8 bases and J by 4 bases, leaving 4 bases between them. The CDR3 nucleotides read TGTGCCAGTGAGGCAGATACGCAGTATTTT. This translates into CASEADTQYF. Looking up the rest from reference TRBV19 and TRBJ2-3 gives the full variable domain: DGGITQSPKYLFRKEGQNVTLSCEQNLNHDAMYWYRQDPGQGLRLIYYSQIVNDFQKGDIAEGYSVSREKKESFPLTVTSAQKNPTAFYLCASEADTQYFGPGTRLTVL.

The J gene is TRBJ2-1, the V gene TRBV9; D is unresolved. CDR1 is SGDLS, CDR2 YYNGEE, per germline. Trimming took off 0 bases at V and 0 bases at J, with 7 bases between the two ends. This CDR3 contains 15 residues. Written as DNA, the CDR3 is TGTGCCAGCAGCGTAGGCTGGAGCTCCTACAATGAGCAGTTCTTC. As protein: CASSVGWSSYNEQFF.

The V gene is TRBV7-9, the J gene TRBJ2-3, with 10 bases matching TRBD2. Unmatched junction bases numbered 8, after V lost 1 base and J lost 4 bases. This CDR3 is built from 17 residues. Germline loops: CDR1 SEHNR, CDR2 FQNEAQ (reference sequence). The CDR3 DNA follows: TGTGCCAGCAGCTTAGAGTCGAGCGGGAGGGACTCAGATACGCAGTATTTT. Its protein product is CASSLESSGRDSDTQYF.

The chain employs TRBV29-1 and TRBJ2-1; possible D gene TRBD1, 6 bases. Germline V gene data show CDR1 as SQVTM and CDR2 as ANQGSEA. This CDR3 comprises 13 residues. The germline V and J ends were trimmed by 7 bases and 6 bases, with 16 bases remaining between them. Written as DNA, the CDR3 is TGCAGCGGGACGGGACACCTAGTCAATGAGCAGTTCTTC. This encodes CSGTGHLVNEQFF.

The chain joins TRBV27 to TRBJ2-3; 11 bases line up with TRBD1. Germline loops: CDR1 MNHEY, CDR2 SMNVEV (reference sequence). The CDR3 covers 16 residues. The ends lost 3 bases at V and 6 bases at J; junction bases unmatched: 8. This CDR3 is CASSFSGQGAFDTQYF. The CDR3 DNA follows: TGTGCCAGCAGTTTCTCTGGACAGGGGGCTTTTGATACGCAGTATTTT.

V gene TRBV28 combines with J gene TRBJ2-4; D may be TRBD1 (7 bases). The CDR3 is made up of 16 amino acids. V lost 6 bases to trimming and J lost 0 bases, with 15 bases between them. The V gene's germline CDR1 is MDHEN and CDR2 SYDVKM. CDR3 in amino acids: CASSLHRGLAKNIQYF. The CDR3, as DNA: TGTGCCAGCAGCCTACACAGGGGACTAGCCAAAAACATTCAGTACTTC.

DNA of the CDR3: TGTGCCAGCAGCTTAGGGACTGGGCTAGGCTACGAGCAGTACTTC. It specifies CASSLGTGLGYEQYF. The gene calls are TRBV11-2 and TRBJ2-7; tentatively, D is TRBD2 (5 bases). The germline CDR1 and CDR2 sequences are SGHAT and FQNNGV. The length of the CDR3 is 15 residues. Deletions cut 1 base from V and 3 bases from J, with 13 bases between.

V usage is TRBV7-9 and J usage is TRBJ1-5; D may be TRBD1 (6 bases). Trimming stripped 5 bases from V and 0 bases from J, with 11 bases between. From germline, CDR1 is SEHNR and CDR2 FQNEAQ (reference sequence). The CDR3 spans 15 residues. The CDR3 DNA sequence: TGTGCCAGCAGCCTGGGACAATATAGCAATCAGCCCCAGCATTTT. This translates into CASSLGQYSNQPQHF.

This chain uses TRBV19 with TRBJ2-7; 13 bases fit TRBD2. The CDR3 has 15 amino acids. Unmatched junction bases numbered 4, after V lost 5 bases and J lost 3 bases. Germline values: CDR1 LNHDA, CDR2 SQIVND (reference sequence). This CDR3 reads CASSSGLAGDYEQYF. As DNA, the CDR3 is TGTGCCAGTAGTTCTGGACTAGCGGGAGACTACGAGCAGTACTTC.

This CDR3 is CASSYLTGISNEQYF. Here the CDR3 DNA reads TGTGCCAGCAGTTATCTGACAGGGATTTCGAACGAGCAGTACTTC. This chain connects TRBV2 to TRBJ2-7; 7 bases agree with TRBD1. Germline trimming cut 5 bases from V and 5 bases from J; bases unmatched to any gene: 12. CDR3 length: 15 residues. Germline lookup yields CDR1 SNHLY and CDR2 FYNNEI. Combining the CDR3 with reference TRBV2 and TRBJ2-7 gives the whole variable domain EPEVTQTPSHQVTQMGQEVILRCVPISNHLYFYWYRQILGQKVEFLVSFYNNEISEKSEIFDDQFSVERPDGSNFTLKIRSTKLEDSAMYFCASSYLTGISNEQYFGPGTRLTVT.

The V and J genes are TRBV2 and TRBJ2-5; a possible D gene is TRBD2 (5 bases). There are 14 residues in the CDR3. The germline V and J ends were trimmed by 1 base and 3 bases, with 9 bases remaining between them. CDR1 and CDR2 from the germline V gene are SNHLY and FYNNEI. This CDR3 reads CASSEGLGEETQYF. The CDR3 DNA reads TGTGCCAGCAGTGAAGGGCTGGGAGAAGAGACCCAGTACTTC.

This chain links TRBV14 with TRBJ2-2; D ambiguous. V shed 1 base and J shed 0 bases, with 15 bases lying between them. Germline V gene lookup returns CDR1 SGHDN and CDR2 FVKESK. The CDR3 is made up of 18 amino acids. CDR3 sequence reads: CASSQVVRLFSNTGELFF. The CDR3 DNA follows: TGTGCCAGCAGCCAAGTGGTGAGGCTTTTTTCGAACACCGGGGAGCTGTTTTTT.

This clone was counted a single time. The chain recombines TRBV6-5 with TRBJ2-7; the D is unclear. Germline CDR1 is MNHEY and CDR2 is SVGAGI. CDR3 size: 15 residues. V dropped 3 bases and J dropped 7 bases, with 19 bases sitting between them. CDR3 sequence (DNA): TGTGCCAGCAGTTATCCCGGGTTCCCCTATGGGGAGCAGTACTTC. Its protein product is CASSYPGFPYGEQYF.

The rearrangement joins TRBV4-3 to TRBJ1-5; D gene uncertain. V lost 0 bases to trimming and J lost 5 bases, with 8 bases between them. CDR3 length: 14 amino acids. Germline-derived CDR1 and CDR2 are LGHNA and YSLEER. DNA for the CDR3: TGCGCCAGCAGCCAAGAGGTGTCCGATCAGCCCCAGCATTTT. Translation: CASSQEVSDQPQHF.

This clone is judged medium-sized (0.01 to 0.1%). This sequence joins TRBV29-1 and TRBJ2-1; 15 nucleotides line up with TRBD2. Per germline, CDR1 SQVTM and CDR2 ANQGSEA. The CDR3 is made up of 21 amino acids. Trimming took 1 base from V and 0 from J; bases not matched to a gene: 13. As DNA, the CDR3 is TGCAGCGTTGAAGGGAAGAGTGGGACTAGCGGGGGGTTGAGCTCCTACAATGAGCAGTTCTTC. Encoded protein: CSVEGKSGTSGGLSSYNEQFF.

This clone is medium-sized. The chain employs TRBV30 and TRBJ1-1; D ambiguous. CDR3 length: 12 amino acids. V gave up 2 bases and J gave up 8 bases, with 12 bases separating them. CDR1 and CDR2 from the germline V gene are GTSNPN and SVGIG (reference sequence). CDR3 in DNA: TGTGCCTGGAGTTCCCGGGGTATCGAAGCTTTCTTT. Amino acids: CAWSSRGIEAFF.

This clone occurred once. The chain carries TRBV28 and TRBJ2-3, with D possibly being TRBD2 (6 bases). The CDR3 totals 14 residues. Per the germline V gene, CDR1 is MDHEN and CDR2 is SYDVKM. Trimming took 7 bases from V and 5 from J, leaving 16 bases between them. CDR3 region: CASTDPGGKDTQYF. CDR3 sequence (DNA): TGTGCCAGCACCGACCCTGGGGGGAAAGATACGCAGTATTTT. Together with reference TRBV28 and TRBJ2-3, the CDR3 gives the full variable domain: DVKVTQSSRYLVKRTGEKVFLECVQDMDHENMFWYRQDPGLGLRLIYFSYDVKMKEKGDIPEGYSVSREKKERFSLILESASTNQTSMYLCASTDPGGKDTQYFGPGTRLTVL.

This clone was recorded once. This chain links TRBV29-1 with TRBJ1-2; D unresolved. Per the germline V gene, CDR1 is SQVTM and CDR2 is ANQGSEA. The CDR3 has 13 residues. The V and J ends lost 3 bases and 4 bases respectively, with 12 bases between them. The CDR3 region is CSVDSQLGYGYTF. Here the CDR3 DNA reads TGCAGCGTTGACAGCCAGCTCGGCTATGGCTACACCTTC.